This T cell receptor (beta chain) was retrieved from a study of blood T cell repertoires in COVID-19. At the level of the study: COVID-19 samples from acute and convalescent phases originated in the United States, Italy and Spain. Sources were T cells, B-cell-depleted T cells, or PBMCs; the material itself was cDNA or gDNA.

This clone appeared once. J lost 4 bases, V lost 5 bases, and 13 bases had no gene match. Germline CDR1 and CDR2: SGHTA and FQGNSA. This CDR3 region has 17 residues. Repertoires were generated with immunoSEQ multiplex PCR, while TCRdb's copy carries only in-frame clones and drops some. The sample contains about 37,000 clones, 89% of which appear only once. The TCR was taken from a human donor in a cohort sampled during active COVID-19. V gene TRBV7-2 combines with J gene TRBJ2-3, with TRBD2 matching 9 bases. Material: peripheral blood. The CDR3, as DNA: TGTGCCAGCAGCCCGAGACTAGCGGCCCTGAGCGCAGATACGCAGTATTTT. Translated: CASSPRLAALSADTQYF.